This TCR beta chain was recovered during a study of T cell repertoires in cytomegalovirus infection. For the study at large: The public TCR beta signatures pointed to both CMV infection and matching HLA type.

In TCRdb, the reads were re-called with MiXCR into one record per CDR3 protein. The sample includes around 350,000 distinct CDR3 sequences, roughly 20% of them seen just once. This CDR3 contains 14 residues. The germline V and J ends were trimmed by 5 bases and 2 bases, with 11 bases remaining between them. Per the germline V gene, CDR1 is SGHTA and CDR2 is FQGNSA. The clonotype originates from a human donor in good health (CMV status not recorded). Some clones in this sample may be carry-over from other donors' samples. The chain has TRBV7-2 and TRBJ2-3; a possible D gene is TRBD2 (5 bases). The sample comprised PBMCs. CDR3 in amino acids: CASSPGSHTDTQYF. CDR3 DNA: TGTGCCAGCAGCCCGGGGTCCCACACAGATACGCAGTATTTT.